The 5 T cell receptor beta chains given below trace back to one sample, sequenced in a study of tumor-infiltrating lymphocytes in primary liver carcinoma. TCR beta cDNA came from 400 to 500 ng total RNA, primed with a constant-region primer. Libraries of TCR beta came from three nested multiplex PCR rounds with slightly modified ARM-PCR. In the first two PCR rounds, TRBV1-TRBV30 forward primers were paired with a C-beta reverse primer, and each round lasted around 10 cycles. Via MiXCR, TCRdb re-called the multiplex PCR reads, giving one row per CDR3 protein. The sample lists 150,000 to 200,000 distinct CDR3 sequences; 60% were seen once. Researchers drew blood RNA from unsorted whole blood and extracted germline DNA as well. Sequences were obtained from peripheral blood. The receptors were sampled from a man in his forties or fifties with primary liver carcinoma and hepatitis B virus infection.

This chain uses TRBV6-1 with TRBJ2-2, with 11 bases that match TRBD2. CDR1 and CDR2 from the germline V gene are MNHNS and SASEGT. V was clipped by 4 bases and J by 4 bases; unmatched bases: 5. The CDR3 contains 16 residues. CDR3 amino acids: CASSGLAGRITGELFF. CDR3 DNA: TGTGCCAGCAGTGGACTAGCGGGACGAATCACCGGGGAGCTGTTTTTT.

This clonotype was found many times. The chain has TRBV29-1 and TRBJ2-5; TRBD1 matches at 9 bases. The V gene's germline CDR1 is SQVTM and CDR2 ANQGSEA. The CDR3 has 15 amino acids. With V trimmed by 6 bases and J by 5 bases, 13 bases remained unmatched. CDR3 DNA: TGCAGCGTCCTCCCAGATAGACAGGGGGGCGAGACCCAGTACTTC. As protein: CSVLPDRQGGETQYF.

The chain has TRBV29-1 and TRBJ2-1, with 10 positions matching TRBD2. This CDR3 comprises 15 residues. Germline values: CDR1 SQVTM, CDR2 ANQGSEA. CDR3 sequence: CRGGAGGPVYNEQFF. The CDR3 nucleotides read TGCAGGGGGGGAGCGGGAGGGCCGGTATACAATGAGCAGTTCTTC.

In regard to this clonotype: This CDR3 is missing its conserved last phenylalanine or tryptophan, likely due to a read error. The DNA is left out, because the CDR3 cannot be placed on it with certainty; the CDR3 is given as TCRdb lists it. This chain links TRBV11-2 with TRBJ2-1; the D segment call TRBD2 is taken from the table without a DNA check. Both ends counted, the CDR3 spans 13 residues. Per germline, CDR1 SGHAT and CDR2 FQNNGV. CDR3 in amino acids: CASSLGGAGEGFL.

This clonotype was counted between two and nine times. The rearrangement uses TRBV5-4 and TRBJ1-2; D is possibly TRBD1 (6 bases). V lost 5 bases and J 1 base, leaving 15 bases between the germline ends. Looked up from germline, CDR1 is SGHNT and CDR2 is YYREEE (reference sequence). This CDR3 is built from 15 residues. The CDR3 DNA reads as TGTGCCAGCAGGGACAGCCCCGATCTTAACTATGGCTACACCTTC. Protein sequence: CASRDSPDLNYGYTF.